The 15 T cell receptor beta chains below were found in one sample sequenced in a study of cytomegalovirus exposure and HLA in healthy donors. PCR used 60 Vbeta primers and 13 Jbeta primers. TCRdb's table, derived via immunoSEQ multiplex PCR, lists solely in-frame clones and lacks some. The sample has 150,000 to 200,000 clones; over 65% are singletons. The source material was PBMCs. All receptors come from a woman between 40 and 50 years old in good health and CMV-seropositive.

The chain employs TRBV5-6 and TRBJ1-1, with D uncertain. Germline V gene sequence: CDR1 SGHDT, CDR2 YYEEEE. Between the trimmed V and J ends, which lost 1 base and 1 base, there was a span of 8 bases. CDR3 length equals 14 residues. The CDR3 DNA is TGTGCCAGCAGCTTGATCGGGGAGAACACTGAAGCTTTCTTT. Amino acid sequence: CASSLIGENTEAFF.

The genes are TRBV19 and TRBJ1-1, with D possibly being TRBD1 (6 bases). This CDR3 region has 15 residues. Trimming removed 3 bases from V and 1 base from J, with 12 bases in between. Germline values: CDR1 LNHDA, CDR2 SQIVND (reference sequence). CDR3 coding DNA: TGTGCCAGTAGTATTTACCACAGGGAGAACACTGAAGCTTTCTTT. The encoded protein is CASSIYHRENTEAFF.

J is TRBJ2-3 and V is TRBV6-5, with D tentatively TRBD2 (6 bases). Looked up from germline, CDR1 is MNHEY and CDR2 is SVGAGI. The CDR3 has 13 residues. V shed 6 bases and J shed 6 bases, with 13 bases lying between them. The CDR3 protein is CASRDPGVDTQYF. CDR3 coding DNA: TGTGCCAGCAGGGACCCGGGGGTGGATACGCAGTATTTT.

The chain recombines TRBV28 with TRBJ2-7; TRBD2 matches 7 bases. Germline CDR1 reads MDHEN; CDR2 reads SYDVKM. Trimming took 7 bases from V and 0 from J; bases not matched to a gene: 6. The CDR3 has 14 residues. CDR3 amino acids: CASIQTSDSYEQYF. CDR3 in DNA: TGTGCCAGCATCCAAACTAGCGACTCCTACGAGCAGTACTTC.

J is TRBJ1-1 and V is TRBV6-1; D not resolved. This CDR3 region has 14 residues. The V and J ends lost 5 bases and 1 base respectively, with 11 bases between them. Germline V gene sequence: CDR1 MNHNS, CDR2 SASEGT. This CDR3 is CASSIYSQNTEAFF. DNA for the CDR3: TGTGCCAGCAGTATTTATTCACAGAACACTGAAGCTTTCTTT.

The chain is built from TRBV4-2 and TRBJ1-2; 11 bases map to TRBD1. In germline, CDR1 is LGHNA, CDR2 YNFKEQ. The CDR3 spans 17 residues. Trimming took 1 base from V and 4 from J; bases not matched to a gene: 8. The chain's CDR3 is CASSQVSGQGETYGYTF. The CDR3 coding sequence is TGTGCCAGCAGCCAAGTGTCGGGACAGGGGGAGACCTATGGCTACACCTTC.

V usage is TRBV21-1 and J usage is TRBJ2-5; the table assigns TRBD1, which was not confirmed against the DNA. TRBV21-1 is reported as a pseudogene. The CDR3 is 14 amino acids. The CDR3 sequence: CASLPDRDQETQYF. The CDR3 nucleotides are TGTGCCAGTTTGCCCGACAGGGATCAAGAGACCCAGTACTTC.

This clone appeared a single time. V is TRBV7-2 and J is TRBJ2-6; the D is unclear. This CDR3 is 16 amino acids long. Per germline, CDR1 SGHTA and CDR2 FQGNSA. V lost 5 bases, J lost 0 bases, and 11 bases lay in between. The CDR3 coding sequence is TGTGCCAGCAGCCCCGTGGCCAGCTCTGGGGCCAACGTCCTGACTTTC. Translating it yields CASSPVASSGANVLTF.

A note on this clone: One junction end does not reproduce the germline sequence, and a read error may be involved. The chain is built from TRBV7-3 and TRBJ2-1; 8 bases are shared with TRBD1. The CDR3 is 15 residues long. Per the germline V gene, CDR1 is SGHTA and CDR2 is FQGTGA. The CDR3 here is CASSPSGQAYNEQFF. The DNA for the CDR3 is TGCGCCAGCAGCCCCTCGGGACAGGCCTACAATGAGCAGTTCTTC. The variable domain in full, with the rest retrieved from reference TRBV7-3 and TRBJ2-1, is GAGVSQTPSNKVTEKGKYVELRCDPISGHTALYWYRQSLGQGPEFLIYFQGTGAADDSGLPNDRFFAVRPEGSVSTLKIQRTERGDSAVYLCASSPSGQAYNEQFFGPGTRLTVL.

The chain links TRBV4-3 to TRBJ1-6, with D unclear. Germline V gene data show CDR1 as LGHNA and CDR2 as YSLEER. This CDR3 region has 15 residues. Trimming removed 1 base at V and 4 bases at J, with 8 bases between. The CDR3: CASSQGEFYNSPLHF. The CDR3 DNA sequence: TGCGCCAGCAGCCAAGGGGAGTTTTATAATTCACCCCTCCACTTT.

V and J are TRBV18 and TRBJ2-7; 7 bases match TRBD1. V trimming: 3 bases; J trimming: 4 bases; junction bases outside the gene matches: 6. CDR1 and CDR2 (germline): KGHSH, LQKENI. This CDR3 is 14 amino acids long. Written as DNA, the CDR3 is TGTGCCAGCTCACCTCGGGACAGAAGTTACGAGCAGTACTTC. Its translation: CASSPRDRSYEQYF.

This clone was recorded only once. V usage is TRBV29-1 and J usage is TRBJ1-1, with D hard to call. V was pared by 4 bases and J by 0 bases, with 9 bases between. This CDR3 has 13 residues. Germline V gene data show CDR1 as SQVTM and CDR2 as ANQGSEA. DNA of the CDR3: TGCAGCGTTGCGGGGATCATGAACACTGAAGCTTTCTTT. Its protein is CSVAGIMNTEAFF.

This clone turned up a few times. An end of the junction does not agree with germline; a read error may underlie this. The chain employs TRBV27 and TRBJ1-5; no clear D gene. This CDR3 comprises 14 residues. Germline lookup yields CDR1 MNHEY and CDR2 SMNVEV (reference sequence). In nucleotides, the CDR3 is TGTGCCAGCAGTTTATTCTCCGGGAATCAGCCCCAGAATTTT. This codes for CASSLFSGNQPQNF.

This clone was recorded a few times. The V call is TRBV19, the J call TRBJ2-5; maybe TRBD2 (6 bases). The CDR3 runs 18 residues. CDR1 is LNHDA, CDR2 SQIVND, per germline (reference sequence). V was clipped by 3 bases and J by 5 bases, with 25 bases between them. The CDR3 sequence is CASSIGTGDVFLSETQYF. The CDR3 bases are TGTGCCAGTAGTATTGGGACGGGGGACGTGTTTCTATCGGAGACCCAGTACTTC.

Worth noting for this clone: Other DNA sequences in the same sample also yield this CDR3. This sequence joins TRBV7-9 and TRBJ2-5, with TRBD2 matching over 10 bases. The V segment lost 1 base and the J segment 5 bases; nucleotides outside the gene matches: 1. The germline V gene encodes CDR1 SEHNR and CDR2 FQNEAQ (reference sequence). This CDR3 has 14 residues. The CDR3 is CASSLVAGGETQYF. The CDR3, as DNA: TGTGCCAGCAGCTTAGTAGCGGGGGGTGAGACCCAGTACTTC.